The 24 T cell receptor beta chains listed next were all sequenced from one sample in a study of T cells after yellow fever vaccination. From the 5' RACE reads, TCRdb called clonotypes with MiXCR, one entry per CDR3 protein. The sample shows roughly 340,000 distinct CDR3 sequences, about 4% of them seen only once. The sample here was PBMCs, taken 5 days after the yellow fever booster vaccination. All receptors come from a man between 18 and 35 years old who received the YFV17D yellow fever vaccine.

This clonotype has more than one count but fewer than ten. The J gene is TRBJ2-1, the V gene TRBV19, with no clear D. Germline V gene sequence: CDR1 LNHDA, CDR2 SQIVND (reference sequence). The CDR3 totals 15 residues. The V gene lost 0 bases and the J gene lost 5 bases, with 11 bases spanning the gap. The CDR3 spells CASSIDQEHHNEQFF. CDR3 DNA: TGTGCCAGTAGTATAGATCAGGAGCACCACAATGAGCAGTTCTTC.

The chain employs TRBV5-1 and TRBJ1-2, with no clear D. Germline V gene lookup returns CDR1 SGHRS and CDR2 YFSETQ. The CDR3 covers 16 residues. Trimming took off 0 bases at V and 4 bases at J, with 16 bases between the two ends. CDR3 protein: CASSLVLGLSSYGYTF. The DNA of the CDR3 is TGCGCCAGCAGCTTGGTACTGGGCTTAAGCAGCTATGGCTACACCTTC.

This clonotype was seen ten or more times. This sequence joins TRBV5-1 and TRBJ2-6, with 7 bases matching TRBD1. V lost 2 bases and J lost 1; bases outside the gene matches: 3. Looked up from germline, CDR1 is SGHRS and CDR2 is YFSETQ. This CDR3 spans 16 amino acids. In DNA, the CDR3 is TGCGCCAGCAGCTTAGAGGGGGCGTCTGGGGCCAACGTCCTGACTTTC. Protein sequence: CASSLEGASGANVLTF. Full variable domain (remainder filled in from reference TRBV5-1 and TRBJ2-6): KAGVTQTPRYLIKTRGQQVTLSCSPISGHRSVSWYQQTPGQGLQFLFEYFSETQRNKGNFPGRFSGRQFSNSRSEMNVSTLELGDSALYLCASSLEGASGANVLTFGAGSRLTVL.

The chain uses TRBV5-4 and TRBJ2-3; no clear D. CDR3 length equals 15 residues. Between the trimmed V and J ends, which lost 2 bases and 5 bases, there was a span of 15 bases. CDR1 is SGHNT, CDR2 YYREEE, per germline (reference sequence). The CDR3 is CASSFVFSVVDTQYF. CDR3 coding DNA: TGTGCCAGCAGCTTCGTTTTTTCCGTTGTAGATACGCAGTATTTT.

This clonotype was seen more than once but under ten times. The rearrangement links TRBV27 to TRBJ1-1; TRBD1 might be the D (6 bases). Per the germline V gene, CDR1 is MNHEY and CDR2 is SMNVEV (reference sequence). Trimming took off 5 bases at V and 4 bases at J, with 17 bases between the two ends. This CDR3 comprises 15 residues. CDR3: CASSAYRAMVTEAFF. The CDR3 region has the DNA TGTGCCAGCAGTGCCTACAGGGCTATGGTCACTGAAGCTTTCTTT.

This clonotype occurred a few times. The rearrangement links TRBV4-1 to TRBJ2-1; tentatively, D is TRBD2 (6 bases). Trimming took 0 bases from V and 3 from J, leaving 12 bases between them. The length of the CDR3 is 16 residues. From germline, CDR1 is MGHRA and CDR2 YSYEKL. CDR3 in DNA: TGCGCCAGCAGCCAAGAACCACGGGGGTACTACAATGAGCAGTTCTTC. As protein: CASSQEPRGYYNEQFF.

There are many counts of this clonotype. The chain is built from TRBV5-1 and TRBJ2-7; D gene unclear. The germline CDR1 and CDR2 sequences are SGHRS and YFSETQ. V was shortened by 0 bases and J by 3 bases, with 7 bases between the two germline ends. This CDR3 comprises 13 residues. This CDR3 is CASSLAPGYEQYV. The CDR3 DNA reads TGCGCCAGCAGCTTGGCTCCAGGCTACGAGCAGTACGTC.

This clonotype was observed a few times. The V gene is TRBV5-1, the J gene TRBJ1-5; possibly TRBD1 for D (5 bases). The V and J ends lost 4 bases and 5 bases respectively, with 13 bases between them. CDR1 is SGHRS and CDR2 is YFSETQ in the germline V gene. The CDR3 has 14 residues. The CDR3 protein is CASSPEAGDQPQHF. The CDR3 DNA follows: TGCGCCAGCAGCCCCGAGGCGGGGGATCAGCCCCAGCATTTT. The whole variable domain, filled in from reference TRBV5-1 and TRBJ1-5, reads KAGVTQTPRYLIKTRGQQVTLSCSPISGHRSVSWYQQTPGQGLQFLFEYFSETQRNKGNFPGRFSGRQFSNSRSEMNVSTLELGDSALYLCASSPEAGDQPQHFGDGTRLSIL.

This clonotype was picked up a small number of times. The chain uses TRBV12-3 or TRBV12-4 and TRBJ1-5; 9 bases match TRBD1. The CDR3 loop spans 16 amino acids. V shed 6 bases, J shed 9 bases, and the junction held 15 bases outside the gene matches. The CDR3 spells CASSRPGTGTSGPQHF. The CDR3 nucleotides read TGTGCCAGCAGCCGTCCCGGGACAGGGACCTCGGGGCCCCAGCATTTT.

Comment on this clonotype: Since a much larger clone is just one base distant, this may be a read error. This chain joins TRBV6-2 or TRBV6-3 and TRBJ2-7; no reliable D call. V was trimmed by 2 bases and J by 2 bases, leaving 1 base between them. The germline V gene has CDR1 MNHEY and CDR2 SVGEGT. The CDR3 has 11 residues. The DNA of the CDR3 is TGTGCCAGCAGTTACACCTACGAGCAGTACTTC. Translated, it gives CASSYTYEQYF.

The rearrangement uses TRBV4-2 and TRBJ2-6; D gene ambiguous. This CDR3 is 16 amino acids long. Germline values: CDR1 LGHNA, CDR2 YNFKEQ. V was pared by 0 bases and J by 4 bases, with 10 bases between. The CDR3 sequence is CASSQEPPPGANVLTF. CDR3 sequence (DNA): TGTGCCAGCAGCCAAGAACCGCCCCCGGGGGCCAACGTCCTGACTTTC.

The rearrangement joins TRBV6-2 or TRBV6-3 to TRBJ2-5; D possibly corresponds to TRBD1 (5 bases). Per germline, CDR1 MNHEY and CDR2 SVGEGT. CDR3 length: 15 residues. V was shortened by 5 bases and J by 0 bases, with 13 bases between the two germline ends. CDR3 sequence: CASSGRGLYQETQYF. The CDR3 DNA follows: TGTGCCAGCAGTGGAAGGGGCCTGTACCAAGAGACCCAGTACTTC.

In this sample, this clonotype turned up a few times. The chain joins TRBV5-1 to TRBJ2-1, with 7 bases fitting TRBD2. Germline V gene data show CDR1 as SGHRS and CDR2 as YFSETQ. V shed 2 bases and J 0 bases; nucleotides not matched to a gene: 2. The CDR3 consists of 15 residues. CDR3 loop: CASSFTGGSYNEQFF. Here the CDR3 DNA reads TGCGCCAGCAGCTTTACGGGGGGCTCCTACAATGAGCAGTTCTTC. The whole variable domain, remainder taken from reference TRBV5-1 and TRBJ2-1, is KAGVTQTPRYLIKTRGQQVTLSCSPISGHRSVSWYQQTPGQGLQFLFEYFSETQRNKGNFPGRFSGRQFSNSRSEMNVSTLELGDSALYLCASSFTGGSYNEQFFGPGTRLTVL.

J is TRBJ2-3 and V is TRBV20-1; D is perhaps TRBD2 (7 bases). This CDR3 spans 15 amino acids. V dropped 0 bases and J dropped 4 bases, with 14 bases sitting between them. Germline CDR1 reads DFQATT; CDR2 reads SNEGSKA (reference sequence). The CDR3 loop reads CSARDEGGSPDTQYF. The CDR3 DNA is TGCAGTGCTAGAGATGAGGGGGGGAGCCCAGATACGCAGTATTTT.

This clonotype has a count of ten or more. V gene TRBV6-5 combines with J gene TRBJ1-1; possibly TRBD1 for D (5 bases). The germline V gene has CDR1 MNHEY and CDR2 SVGAGI. V lost 0 bases and J 10 bases, leaving 15 bases between the germline ends. The CDR3 runs to 14 residues. CDR3 coding DNA: TGTGCCAGCAGTTACTCCCCGGGACTAGGGTCAGCTTTCTTT. This sequence encodes CASSYSPGLGSAFF.

This clonotype was seen only a few times. The genes are TRBV30 and TRBJ1-2; perhaps TRBD1 as D (5 bases). The CDR3 sequence is 15 residues long. The V gene lost 2 bases and the J gene lost 1 base, with 14 bases spanning the gap. CDR1 is GTSNPN and CDR2 is SVGIG in the germline V gene (reference sequence). CDR3 region: CAWSRRGDDNYGYTF. The CDR3, as DNA: TGTGCCTGGAGTCGGCGGGGGGACGATAACTATGGCTACACCTTC. The entire variable domain, with the rest obtained from reference TRBV30 and TRBJ1-2, is as follows: SQTIHQWPATLVQPVGSPLSLECTVEGTSNPNLYWYRQAAGRGLQLLFYSVGIGQISSEVPQNLSASRPQDRQFILSSKKLLLSDSGFYLCAWSRRGDDNYGYTFGSGTRLTVV.

The chain joins TRBV5-1 to TRBJ1-2; D unclear. The CDR3 contains 17 residues. The V gene lost 0 bases and the J gene lost 1 base, with 16 bases spanning the gap. CDR1 SGHRS and CDR2 YFSETQ come from the germline V gene. CDR3 nucleotide sequence: TGCGCCAGCAGCTTGGCCGCGGGCGGCGACTTTAACTATGGCTACACCTTC. This gives the protein CASSLAAGGDFNYGYTF.

This clonotype was seen only a few times. V gene TRBV4-1 combines with J gene TRBJ2-1; 15 nucleotides agree with TRBD2. From germline, CDR1 is MGHRA and CDR2 YSYEKL. The CDR3 loop spans 18 amino acids. With V trimmed by 4 bases and J by 2 bases, 6 bases remained unmatched. CDR3 loop: CASSRGLAGGRTYNEQFF. The CDR3 DNA sequence: TGCGCCAGCAGCCGAGGACTAGCGGGGGGGCGCACCTACAATGAGCAGTTCTTC.

Many counts were recorded for this clonotype. The chain links TRBV4-1 to TRBJ2-1, with TRBD2 matching 7 bases. Germline loops: CDR1 MGHRA, CDR2 YSYEKL. Losses at the gene ends were 1 base for V and 4 bases for J; bases not matched to a gene: 7. This CDR3 is built from 16 residues. This chain's CDR3 is CASSQATSGVYNEQFF. CDR3 bases: TGCGCCAGCAGCCAAGCTACCAGCGGGGTTTACAATGAGCAGTTCTTC.

This clonotype was detected a few times. The J gene is TRBJ2-1, the V gene TRBV6-5; D gene uncertain. Germline loops: CDR1 MNHEY, CDR2 SVGAGI. Trimming removed 8 bases from V and 12 bases from J, with 11 bases in between. The CDR3 consists of 10 residues. CDR3 in amino acids: CASGPDPQFF. The CDR3 DNA follows: TGTGCCAGCGGACCGGACCCGCAGTTCTTC.

This clonotype has more than one count but fewer than ten. This chain links TRBV5-4 with TRBJ2-3, with D perhaps matching TRBD2 (5 bases). This CDR3 is built from 15 residues. Germline CDR1 SGHNT, CDR2 YYREEE (reference sequence). Trimming took off 4 bases at V and 0 bases at J, with 12 bases between the two ends. CDR3 nucleotide sequence: TGTGCCAGCAGCCGTGCGGGCAGTAGCACAGATACGCAGTATTTT. As protein: CASSRAGSSTDTQYF.

In this sample, this clonotype turned up a few times. V is TRBV12-3 or TRBV12-4 and J is TRBJ2-2; D might be TRBD2 (6 bases). Trimming took 6 bases from V and 5 from J, leaving 22 bases between them. CDR3 length equals 17 residues. The CDR3 is CASSPSRGGARTGELFF. The CDR3 DNA follows: TGTGCCAGCAGCCCCTCGCGAGGCGGGGCCCGGACCGGGGAGCTGTTTTTT.

The chain uses TRBV7-2 and TRBJ2-5, with D unresolved. The CDR3 sequence is 14 residues long. The V end lost 5 bases, the J end lost 4 bases, and 14 bases lay between the germline ends. Germline CDR1 is SGHTA and CDR2 is FQGNSA. The CDR3 coding sequence is TGTGCCAGCAGCCCGCACTGGGGTCCAGAGACCCAGTACTTC. This translates into CASSPHWGPETQYF.

V and J are TRBV5-1 and TRBJ2-1; TRBD2 agrees at 8 bases. Germline loops: CDR1 SGHRS, CDR2 YFSETQ. Trimming at V came to 6 bases and at J to 5 bases, leaving 7 bases not matched to a gene. The CDR3 has 14 amino acids. The CDR3 coding sequence is TGCGCCAGCAACCCAGCGGGGGCAAACAATGAGCAGTTCTTC. Protein: CASNPAGANNEQFF.